Sequencing of this T cell receptor (beta chain) was carried out in a study of blood T cell repertoires in COVID-19. Across the whole study: Sample material is recorded as cDNA or gDNA derived from T cells, B-cell-depleted T cells, or PBMCs.

With 2 bases removed from V and 6 bases from J, the gap between germline ends came to 16 bases. CDR1 is KGHDR and CDR2 is SFDVKD in the germline V gene. The CDR3 runs to 15 residues. Participant ages covered roughly 18 to 89 years across 20 to 25 US areas. Cohort allocation depended upon clinical history that participants reported. Libraries were prepared by immunoSEQ multiplex PCR; TCRdb keeps only in-frame clonotypes and omits some of them. The sample contains around 78,000 clones, roughly 89% of which appear only once. The gene calls are TRBV24-1 and TRBJ2-7, with a weak D call TRBD1 (6 bases). The specimen sequenced was PBMCs or T cells enriched from blood (not recorded which). The TCR comes from a woman between 45 and 60 years old with acute COVID-19. CDR3 nucleotide sequence: TGTGCCACCAGTGATTCCGGGACACCCATCAGCGAGCAGTACTTC. Protein: CATSDSGTPISEQYF.